One and the same sample provided the 24 T cell receptor beta chains below, sequenced in a study of cytomegalovirus exposure and HLA in healthy donors. With 60 Vbeta and 13 Jbeta primers, the PCR was carried out. Libraries were prepared by immunoSEQ multiplex PCR; TCRdb keeps only in-frame clonotypes and omits some of them. The record lists fewer than 150,000 clones, of which the ten most abundant hold about 2.5%. Sequenced material: PBMCs. The receptors originated from a man aged 40-50 years in good health and CMV-seronegative.

The rearrangement links TRBV28 to TRBJ2-4; 9 positions agree with TRBD1. The CDR3 totals 16 residues. With 6 bases clipped from V and 1 base from J, the junction kept 7 bases outside the gene matches. Looked up from germline, CDR1 is MDHEN and CDR2 is SYDVKM. The chain's CDR3 is CASRGTGRFAKNIQYF. The CDR3 DNA reads as TGTGCCAGCAGAGGGACAGGGAGGTTTGCCAAAAACATTCAGTACTTC.

The chain has TRBV5-1 and TRBJ2-1; D perhaps matches TRBD1 (6 bases). Germline V gene data show CDR1 as SGHRS and CDR2 as YFSETQ. Deletions cut 1 base from V and 1 base from J, with 9 bases between. This CDR3 region has 15 residues. CDR3 coding DNA: TGCGCCAGCAGCTTGATGGGGGCGTCCTACAATGAGCAGTTCTTC. Translated: CASSLMGASYNEQFF.

The chain employs TRBV5-8 and TRBJ1-1; tentative D call: TRBD1 (5 bases). This CDR3 spans 14 amino acids. The germline CDR1 and CDR2 sequences are SGHTS and YDEGEE. V lost 1 base, J lost 4 bases, and 11 bases lay in between. The CDR3 loop reads CASSLFRGGTEAFF. CDR3 in DNA: TGTGCCAGCAGCTTGTTTCGGGGGGGCACTGAAGCTTTCTTT.

This chain uses TRBV7-9 with TRBJ2-5; 12 bases line up with TRBD2. Unmatched junction bases numbered 7, after V lost 6 bases and J lost 5 bases. CDR1 is SEHNR, CDR2 FQNEAQ, per germline (reference sequence). CDR3 length: 15 amino acids. CDR3 amino acids: CASSSLAGGGETQYF. CDR3 in DNA: TGTGCCAGCAGTTCACTAGCGGGGGGTGGGGAGACCCAGTACTTC.

V gene TRBV5-8 combines with J gene TRBJ2-7, with 11 bases that match TRBD1. With 4 bases clipped from V and 5 bases from J, the junction kept 8 bases outside the gene matches. The CDR3 length is 15 residues. The V gene's germline CDR1 is SGHTS and CDR2 YDEGEE. Here the CDR3 reads CASSSRDRGFDEQYF. CDR3 DNA sequence: TGTGCCAGCAGCAGCCGGGACAGGGGGTTTGACGAGCAGTACTTC. The full variable domain, with the rest looked up from reference TRBV5-8 and TRBJ2-7, is EAGVTQSPTHLIKTRGQQATLRCSPISGHTSVYWYQQALGLGLQFLLWYDEGEERNRGNFPPRFSGRQFPNYSSELNVNALELEDSALYLCASSSRDRGFDEQYFGPGTRLTVT.

V and J are TRBV5-6 and TRBJ1-6; D is uncertain. V dropped 5 bases and J dropped 8 bases, with 17 bases sitting between them. This CDR3 comprises 15 residues. Germline values: CDR1 SGHDT, CDR2 YYEEEE. The CDR3: CASSLRDLGDSPLHF. The CDR3 DNA reads as TGTGCCAGCAGTCTGCGGGATCTAGGTGATTCACCCCTCCACTTT.

The chain employs TRBV7-2 and TRBJ1-5; D ambiguous. The CDR3 has 16 amino acids. Between the trimmed V and J ends, which lost 4 bases and 1 base, there was a span of 14 bases. Germline CDR1 reads SGHTA; CDR2 reads FQGNSA. This CDR3 is CASSWRIGSSNQPQHF. CDR3 sequence (DNA): TGTGCCAGCAGCTGGCGGATTGGGTCGAGCAATCAGCCCCAGCATTTT.

The rearrangement uses TRBV1 and TRBJ1-5; the tabulated D call, TRBD1, remains unverified against the DNA. TRBV1 is reported as a pseudogene. The CDR3 totals 17 residues. CDR3 DNA sequence: TGCACCGGGGCAAGACAGGGGAGGGCGAGGAGCAATCAGCCCCAGCATTTT. Its translation: CTGARQGRARSNQPQHF.

The chain uses TRBV9 and TRBJ2-1; TRBD2 matches 7 bases. The CDR3 covers 16 residues. Trimming took 0 bases from V and 4 from J; bases not matched to a gene: 7. Per the germline V gene, CDR1 is SGDLS and CDR2 is YYNGEE. CDR3 sequence (DNA): TGTGCCAGCAGCGTAGGGGGAGGGGCCCTTTACAATGAGCAGTTCTTC. This translates into CASSVGGGALYNEQFF.

The chain has TRBV4-2 and TRBJ2-7; no definite D call. V lost 1 base and J 2 bases, leaving 9 bases between the germline ends. From germline, CDR1 is LGHNA and CDR2 YNFKEQ. This CDR3 is 14 amino acids long. The DNA of the CDR3 is TGTGCCAGCAGCCAAGGTGAAGAGGCCTACGAGCAGTACTTC. It codes for CASSQGEEAYEQYF.

V gene TRBV11-2 combines with J gene TRBJ2-3, with a tentative D call TRBD2 (5 bases). The V gene lost 5 bases and the J gene lost 4 bases, with 10 bases spanning the gap. This CDR3 spans 13 amino acids. The germline V gene has CDR1 SGHAT and CDR2 FQNNGV. CDR3 sequence: CASSAWGADTQYF. As DNA, the CDR3 is TGTGCCAGCAGCGCCTGGGGAGCAGATACGCAGTATTTT.

Remarks on this clone: One junction end disagrees with the germline gene, perhaps due to a read error. This sequence joins TRBV10-3 and TRBJ1-5; no reliable D call. Per germline, CDR1 ENHRY and CDR2 SYGVKD. The length of the CDR3 is 12 residues. CDR3 DNA: TGTGCCATCAGTAACGACAATCTGCCCCAGCATTTT. Translated: CAISNDNLPQHF.

The V call is TRBV6-5, the J call TRBJ2-3; 11 bases line up with TRBD1. The germline V gene has CDR1 MNHEY and CDR2 SVGAGI. The ends lost 6 bases at V and 8 bases at J; junction bases unmatched: 10. This CDR3 is built from 15 residues. The CDR3 here is CASSRGQGAGGTQYF. The CDR3 coding sequence is TGTGCCAGCAGCCGCGGACAGGGGGCGGGTGGTACGCAGTATTTT.

V is TRBV7-6 and J is TRBJ1-1, with TRBD1 as a possible D gene (6 bases). Germline V CDR1 and CDR2: SGHVS, FNYEAQ. This CDR3 has 15 amino acids. V was clipped by 2 bases and J by 1 base, with 11 bases between them. The CDR3 DNA sequence: TGTGCCAGCAGCTTACAGGGGCATCCGAACACTGAAGCTTTCTTT. Translated, it gives CASSLQGHPNTEAFF.

This chain joins TRBV28 and TRBJ2-1, with 15 bases identical to TRBD2. The V segment lost 5 bases and the J segment 8 bases; nucleotides outside the gene matches: 16. This CDR3 region has 19 residues. Germline loops: CDR1 MDHEN, CDR2 SYDVKM. CDR3: CASSPGLAGGGFYVDEQFF. The CDR3 DNA is TGTGCCAGCAGTCCCGGACTAGCGGGGGGGGGCTTCTACGTCGATGAGCAGTTCTTC.

The V gene is TRBV7-6, the J gene TRBJ1-2; 7 bases align to TRBD1. The CDR3 sequence is 14 residues long. Germline CDR1 reads SGHVS; CDR2 reads FNYEAQ. Unmatched junction bases numbered 7, after V lost 5 bases and J lost 4 bases. This CDR3 reads CASSPLGGSYGYTF. The CDR3 region has the DNA TGTGCCAGCAGCCCGCTAGGGGGCTCCTATGGCTACACCTTC.

The chain is built from TRBV29-1 and TRBJ1-5; a weak D match, TRBD1 (6 bases). CDR1 SQVTM and CDR2 ANQGSEA come from the germline V gene. This CDR3 has 13 amino acids. The V and J ends lost 6 bases and 5 bases respectively, with 14 bases between them. The CDR3 bases are TGCAGCGTGCAGGGGCGGGGGGATCAGCCCCAGCATTTT. Protein sequence: CSVQGRGDQPQHF.

The V and J genes are TRBV5-1 and TRBJ2-4, with 7 bases identical to TRBD2. J was trimmed by 6 bases and V by 5 bases; bases with no gene match: 11. This CDR3 spans 15 amino acids. Germline loops: CDR1 SGHRS, CDR2 YFSETQ. The CDR3 DNA follows: TGCGCCAGCAGAGCCGGGACTACCTCGGGAAACATTCAGTACTTC. Amino acids: CASRAGTTSGNIQYF.

V usage is TRBV5-6 and J usage is TRBJ1-2, with TRBD1 identical over 7 bases. Germline V gene sequence: CDR1 SGHDT, CDR2 YYEEEE. The ends lost 6 bases at V and 5 bases at J; junction bases unmatched: 13. CDR3 length equals 15 residues. CDR3 DNA sequence: TGTGCCAGCACCGTTAGCAGGGGGGAAGCATATGGCTACACCTTC. Translation gives CASTVSRGEAYGYTF.

This chain joins TRBV18 and TRBJ1-5; 10 bases are a match to TRBD1. CDR1 and CDR2 from the germline V gene are KGHSH and LQKENI. J gave up 7 bases and V 4 bases, and 7 bases lay outside the gene matches. The CDR3 loop spans 15 amino acids. The CDR3 region has the DNA TGTGCCAGCTCACGATCGACAGGGGGCGACCAGCCCCAGCATTTT. Translated, it gives CASSRSTGGDQPQHF.

The CDR3 protein is CASSTNAPSGAFSTQYF. The CDR3 nucleotides read TGTGCCAGCAGCACCAACGCTCCTAGCGGGGCTTTCTCTACGCAGTATTTT. V is TRBV7-9 and J is TRBJ2-3, with TRBD2 matching over 9 bases. V lost 5 bases to trimming and J lost 8 bases; unmatched junction nucleotides: 17. Germline-derived CDR1 and CDR2 are SEHNR and FQNEAQ (reference sequence). The CDR3 length is 17 residues.

This rearrangement joins TRBV29-1 to TRBJ1-1, with D possibly matching TRBD1 (6 bases). The germline V and J ends were trimmed by 5 bases and 8 bases, with 18 bases remaining between them. CDR1 and CDR2 (germline): SQVTM, ANQGSEA. The CDR3 runs to 13 residues. The CDR3 loop reads CSVIIRGIREAFF. In DNA, the CDR3 is TGCAGCGTTATCATCAGGGGCATTAGAGAAGCTTTCTTT.

This chain joins TRBV6-1 and TRBJ1-2; 7 positions match TRBD1. The CDR3 extends over 12 amino acids. Germline V gene lookup returns CDR1 MNHNS and CDR2 SASEGT. J lost 5 bases, V lost 5 bases, and 2 bases had no gene match. The CDR3 DNA follows: TGTGCCAGCAGTAGGGACAGTTATGGCTACACCTTC. Protein sequence: CASSRDSYGYTF.

The chain couples TRBV7-2 to TRBJ1-4, with a possible D match to TRBD1 (6 bases). Trimming removed 0 bases at V and 8 bases at J, with 13 bases between. Germline-derived CDR1 and CDR2 are SGHTA and FQGNSA. CDR3 size: 15 residues. The CDR3 DNA sequence: TGTGCCAGCAGCTTAGCCACAGGGCGTTGGGAAAAACTGTTTTTT. Translated, it gives CASSLATGRWEKLFF.